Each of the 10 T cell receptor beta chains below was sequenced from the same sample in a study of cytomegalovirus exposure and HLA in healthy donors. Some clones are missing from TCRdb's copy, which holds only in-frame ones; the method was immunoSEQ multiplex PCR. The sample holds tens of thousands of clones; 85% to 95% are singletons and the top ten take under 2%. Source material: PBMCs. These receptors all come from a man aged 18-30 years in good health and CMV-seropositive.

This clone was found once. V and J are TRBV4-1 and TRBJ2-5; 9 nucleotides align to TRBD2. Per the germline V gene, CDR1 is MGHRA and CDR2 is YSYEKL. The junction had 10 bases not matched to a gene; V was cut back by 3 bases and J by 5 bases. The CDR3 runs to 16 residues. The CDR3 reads CASSQIGSGRRETQYF. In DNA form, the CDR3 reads TGCGCCAGCAGCCAGATCGGTAGCGGGAGACGGGAGACCCAGTACTTC.

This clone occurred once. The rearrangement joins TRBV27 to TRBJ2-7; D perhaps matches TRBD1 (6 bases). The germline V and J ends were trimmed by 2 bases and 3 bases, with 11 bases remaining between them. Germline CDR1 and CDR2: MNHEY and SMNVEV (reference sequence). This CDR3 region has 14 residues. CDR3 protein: CASSLGTTLYEQYF. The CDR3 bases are TGTGCCAGCAGTTTAGGGACAACACTCTACGAGCAGTACTTC.

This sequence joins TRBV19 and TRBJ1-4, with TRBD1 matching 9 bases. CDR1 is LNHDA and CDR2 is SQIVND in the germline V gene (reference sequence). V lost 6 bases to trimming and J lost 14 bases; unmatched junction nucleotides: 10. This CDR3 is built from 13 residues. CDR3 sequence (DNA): TGTGCCAGTAGCCTACGGGACAGGGATGGGCTGTTTTTT. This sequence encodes CASSLRDRDGLFF.

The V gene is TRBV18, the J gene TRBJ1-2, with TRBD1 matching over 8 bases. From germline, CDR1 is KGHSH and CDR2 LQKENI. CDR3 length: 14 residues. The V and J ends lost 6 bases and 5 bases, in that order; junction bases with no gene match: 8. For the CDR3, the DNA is TGTGCCAGCTCGCTGGACAGGGACGTTTATGGCTACACCTTC. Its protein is CASSLDRDVYGYTF.

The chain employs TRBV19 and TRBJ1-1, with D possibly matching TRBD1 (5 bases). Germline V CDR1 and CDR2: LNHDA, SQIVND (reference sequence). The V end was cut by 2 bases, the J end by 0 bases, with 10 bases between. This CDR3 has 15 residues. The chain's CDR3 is CASSIQGALNTEAFF. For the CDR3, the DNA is TGTGCCAGTAGTATACAGGGCGCCCTGAACACTGAAGCTTTCTTT.

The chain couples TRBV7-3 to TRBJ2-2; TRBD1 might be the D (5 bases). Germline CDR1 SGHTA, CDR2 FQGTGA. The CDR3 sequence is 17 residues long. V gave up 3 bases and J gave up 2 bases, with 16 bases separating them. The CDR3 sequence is CASSFQPTDANTGELFF. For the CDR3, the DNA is TGTGCCAGCAGCTTCCAACCGACAGATGCCAACACCGGGGAGCTGTTTTTT.

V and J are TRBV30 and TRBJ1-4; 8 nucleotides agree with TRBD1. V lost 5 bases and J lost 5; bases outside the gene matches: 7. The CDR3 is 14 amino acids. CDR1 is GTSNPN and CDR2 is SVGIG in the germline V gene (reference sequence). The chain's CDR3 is CAWDYTGGNEKLFF. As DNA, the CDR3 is TGTGCCTGGGACTATACAGGGGGGAATGAAAAACTGTTTTTT.

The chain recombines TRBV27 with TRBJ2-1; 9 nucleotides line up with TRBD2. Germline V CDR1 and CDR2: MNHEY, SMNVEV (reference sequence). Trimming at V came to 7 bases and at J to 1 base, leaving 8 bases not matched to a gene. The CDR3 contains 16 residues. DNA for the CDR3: TGTGCCAGCATAGGGCTAGCGGGGATATCCTACAATGAGCAGTTCTTC. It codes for CASIGLAGISYNEQFF.

The CDR3 DNA sequence: TGTGCCAGCAGCTTAGAGGGGACTAGCACCGGGGAGCTGTTTTTT. Translating it yields CASSLEGTSTGELFF. The chain recombines TRBV7-8 with TRBJ2-2; 8 positions match TRBD2. V lost 1 base, J lost 4 bases, and 2 bases stayed unmatched. The CDR3 spans 15 residues. Germline V gives CDR1 SGHVS, CDR2 FQNEAQ.

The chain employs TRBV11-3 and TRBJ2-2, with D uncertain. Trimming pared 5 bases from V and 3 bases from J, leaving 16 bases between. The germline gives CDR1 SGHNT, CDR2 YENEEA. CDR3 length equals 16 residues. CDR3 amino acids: CASSQRSSQYTGELFF. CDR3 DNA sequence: TGTGCCAGCAGCCAGAGGTCCTCTCAGTACACCGGGGAGCTGTTTTTT. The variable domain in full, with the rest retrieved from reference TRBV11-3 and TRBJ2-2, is EAGVVQSPRYKIIEKKQPVAFWCNPISGHNTLYWYLQNLGQGPELLIRYENEEAVDDSQLPKDRFSAERLKGVDSTLKIQPAELGDSAVYLCASSQRSSQYTGELFFGEGSRLTVL.